The clone carrying this T cell receptor (beta chain) was counted at least ten times. 60 Vbeta and 13 Jbeta primers were used in PCR. Per the original methods: Some 9.9 million shared chains were among around 78 million unique TCR beta chains counted in a later analysis. The table came from immunoSEQ multiplex PCR; TCRdb's copy has only in-frame clones and leaves some out. The DNA was the basis for D and trimming; V, J and clone size are from that table. The sample records around 64,000 clones, 55% to 65% being singletons. This record belongs to a study of cytomegalovirus exposure and HLA in healthy donors. Study as a whole: Across 350 to 500 genotyped donors, around 80% landed in the Caucasian-associated ancestry cluster.

This CDR3 is 15 amino acids long. V lost 4 bases and J lost 5; bases outside the gene matches: 10. In germline, CDR1 is SGHTA, CDR2 FQGNSA. Source material: PBMCs. This TCR was recovered from a woman aged 50 to 60 in good health and CMV-seronegative. The V and J genes are TRBV7-2 and TRBJ1-1, with 7 bases fitting TRBD1. As DNA, the CDR3 is TGTGCCAGCAGCTCGGGGCAGGGGGGCTTGACTGAAGCTTTCTTT. It specifies CASSSGQGGLTEAFF.